This T cell receptor beta chain was identified during a study of blood T cell repertoires in COVID-19 (dated by TCRdb to 2019 to 2021). The study in broad terms: The collaborator samples originated in the United States, Italy and Spain and spanned the acute and convalescent phases of COVID-19. The material from the prospective study consisted of cDNA or gDNA derived from T cells, B-cell-depleted T cells, or PBMCs. The dataset comprised deeply sampled blood TCRbeta repertoires from subjects exposed to, actively infected with, or recovered from COVID-19. The repertoires were made available in a free public database intended to serve as a resource for research on the immune response to SARS-CoV-2. The samples were drawn from the first 160 participants of the ongoing ImmuneRACE study and from over 950 subjects provided by 6 global collaborators. Sample metadata almost always included a de-identified subject ID, COVID-19 status, age in years and sex. Where available, HLA class I and class II types were taken from metadata supplied by the sample provider and were not determined by assay-based typing.

What the work shows at the level of the full study, not this receptor alone: How much clinical and demographic metadata was included differed by source and by participant, and the metadata was provided uncurated.

TCRbeta CDR3 regions were amplified from genomic DNA by means of the immunoSEQ Assay, a bias-controlled multiplex PCR. Regarding the original processing steps: Nucleated cell counts per sample were estimated from amplification of reference gene primers within the assay. To quantify the absolute abundance of each unique TCRbeta CDR3 rearrangement, sequence reads were collapsed and filtered. Productive Simpson clonality was computed per sample as the square root of Simpson's diversity index over productive rearrangements. TCRdb mirrors the immuneACCESS table, restricted to in-frame sequences. Some clones are absent from its copies; in checked studies, under half trace to an unresolved V gene, and the reason for the others is unknown. That table furnishes V, J and clone size, whereas the DNA furnished D and trimming. A total of under 150,000 clones appear in this sample, around nine tenths of them only once. The top ten clonotypes cover roughly a tenth of the sample.

This clone turned up a few times. Its antigen specificity is not known. Base qualities are missing; no much larger clone stands one base away. The CDR3 spans 15 residues, from the cysteine through the phenylalanine. The retained sequence is limited to the CDR3, 45 bases, with the frame set at the first base. Reading the germline V gene gives CDR1 SGHRS and CDR2 YFSETQ. The V and J ends are trimmed by 4 bases and 3 bases, leaving 13 bases between them. Collaborating institutions collected whole blood in K2EDTA tubes following their own protocols. Collaborator samples were shipped for TCRbeta analysis as frozen whole blood, isolated PBMCs, or DNA extracted from either sample type.

The chain was built from TRBV5-1 and TRBJ2-2; the best D guess is TRBD1, with 6 bases matching. The clonotype originates from a man in his fifties or sixties with active or convalescent COVID-19. The sequenced sample consisted of peripheral blood. In nucleotide form, the sequence is TGCGCCAGCAGCCCTCAGGGGCGGGACACCGGGGAGCTGTTTTTT. It codes for CASSPQGRDTGELFF.